The 23 T cell receptor beta chains presented below share a single source sample, sequenced in a study of shared clonotypes between healthy human individuals. Only in-frame clones appear in the TCRdb table, and some are missing; sequencing was by immunoSEQ multiplex PCR. The sample has a few million clones, more than 90% seen once; the top ten hold over 0.12%. The material sequenced was naive CD4+ T cells sorted from blood. Subset noted: CD45RA+ positively selected. These receptor sequences come from a man younger than 35 in good health.

The rearrangement uses TRBV7-2 and TRBJ2-3; 9 bases line up with TRBD1. Germline assignment: CDR1 SGHTA and CDR2 FQGNSA. With 5 bases clipped from V and 1 base from J, the junction kept 7 bases outside the gene matches. The CDR3 is 16 residues long. The CDR3 DNA is TGTGCCAGCAGCCCCCGACAGGGGGGTGGCACAGATACGCAGTATTTT. Translation: CASSPRQGGGTDTQYF.

The V gene is TRBV27, the J gene TRBJ1-1; TRBD1 is a possible D gene (5 bases). CDR1 is MNHEY and CDR2 is SMNVEV in the germline V gene (reference sequence). V gave up 0 bases and J gave up 1 base, with 12 bases separating them. The CDR3 covers 16 residues. The CDR3: CASSLSWGDPNTEAFF. Written as DNA, the CDR3 is TGTGCCAGCAGTTTATCGTGGGGGGATCCGAACACTGAAGCTTTCTTT.

Turning to this clone: Compared with germline, one end of the junction differs, possibly owing to a read error. The chain is built from TRBV7-7 and TRBJ2-5; TRBD1 aligns across 11 bases. Germline lookup yields CDR1 SSHAT and CDR2 FNYEAQ (reference sequence). This CDR3 spans 16 amino acids. This CDR3 reads CASSSLGQGGAETQYF. The CDR3 bases are TGTGCTAGCAGCTCCCTGGGACAGGGGGGCGCAGAGACCCAGTACTTC.

The chain joins TRBV6-5 to TRBJ2-5; 7 bases are a match to TRBD2. J was trimmed by 7 bases and V by 6 bases; bases with no gene match: 14. Germline lookup yields CDR1 MNHEY and CDR2 SVGAGI. The CDR3 totals 15 residues. In DNA, the CDR3 is TGTGCCAGCAGGGGGACGGGAGGTCTAATAGGGACCCAGTACTTC. Translating it yields CASRGTGGLIGTQYF.

This sequence joins TRBV21-1 and TRBJ2-5; the table's D call, TRBD2, has no DNA check behind it. TRBV21-1 corresponds to a pseudogene. The CDR3 sequence is 16 residues long. CDR3 protein: CASSKEGGRGRETQYF. As DNA, the CDR3 is TGTGCCAGCAGCAAAGAAGGGGGGAGGGGTCGGGAGACCCAGTACTTC.

The chain carries TRBV10-3 and TRBJ2-1; D gene uncertain. The CDR3 extends over 14 amino acids. The V gene lost 4 bases and the J gene lost 0 bases, with 7 bases spanning the gap. Looked up from germline, CDR1 is ENHRY and CDR2 is SYGVKD. The CDR3 DNA follows: TGTGCCATCAGTGCTATGGGCTCCTACAATGAGCAGTTCTTC. It encodes CAISAMGSYNEQFF.

The V gene is TRBV5-4, the J gene TRBJ2-7; TRBD1 aligns across 8 bases. Germline V CDR1 and CDR2: SGHNT, YYREEE (reference sequence). There are 16 residues in the CDR3. The V gene end was trimmed by 1 base and the J gene end by 2 bases; junction bases not matched to a gene: 8. The CDR3 DNA reads TGTGCCAGCAGCTTGACCGGACAGGGAAAAACCTACGAGCAGTACTTC. It is translated as CASSLTGQGKTYEQYF.

The CDR3: CAWSVLAGPYEQYF. The DNA of the CDR3 is TGTGCCTGGAGTGTACTAGCGGGGCCCTACGAGCAGTACTTC. The chain carries TRBV30 and TRBJ2-7; the match to TRBD2 covers 10 bases. Germline V lookup: CDR1 GTSNPN, CDR2 SVGIG (reference sequence). V was clipped by 0 bases and J by 2 bases; unmatched bases: 1. The CDR3 runs to 14 residues.

The CDR3 sequence is CASSVLAGGRDEQFF. The CDR3 nucleotides read TGTGCCAGCAGCGTACTAGCGGGAGGGAGAGATGAGCAGTTCTTC. The V call is TRBV9, the J call TRBJ2-1; 12 bases line up with TRBD2. The CDR3 totals 15 residues. Trimming cost V 1 base and J 8 bases; bases outside gene matches: 4. Germline V gives CDR1 SGDLS, CDR2 YYNGEE.

V usage is TRBV12-5 and J usage is TRBJ2-2, with 14 bases matching TRBD2. CDR3 length: 21 residues. The ends lost 0 bases at V and 4 bases at J; junction bases unmatched: 13. Germline V gene data show CDR1 as LGHNT and CDR2 as FRNRAP. The CDR3 DNA is TGTGCTAGTGGTTTGGTACAGGGGACTAGCGGGAGATATAGGGGCACCGGGGAGCTGTTTTTT. Encoded protein: CASGLVQGTSGRYRGTGELFF.

This chain joins TRBV6-6 and TRBJ1-2; no definite D call. Trimming took off 7 bases at V and 3 bases at J, with 12 bases between the two ends. CDR3 length: 13 residues. From germline, CDR1 is MNHNY and CDR2 SVGAGI (reference sequence). The CDR3 region has the DNA TGTGCCAGCACCCAAGAGACCTACTATGGCTACACCTTC. The encoded protein is CASTQETYYGYTF.

The rearrangement uses TRBV14 and TRBJ1-4; maybe TRBD1 (5 bases). The CDR3 spans 15 residues. From germline, CDR1 is SGHDN and CDR2 FVKESK. V was clipped by 4 bases and J by 7 bases, with 16 bases between them. CDR3 in DNA: TGTGCCAGCAGCCCAGCCGGGGGAGGCATTGAAAAACTGTTTTTT. Protein: CASSPAGGGIEKLFF.

The chain uses TRBV30 and TRBJ2-5, with D possibly matching TRBD2 (6 bases). The germline V gene encodes CDR1 GTSNPN and CDR2 SVGIG (reference sequence). The V end lost 0 bases, the J end lost 5 bases, and 16 bases lay between the germline ends. The CDR3 loop spans 15 amino acids. The CDR3 loop is CAWSVMAGRGETQYF. CDR3 DNA: TGTGCCTGGAGTGTAATGGCCGGCCGGGGGGAGACCCAGTACTTC.

The CDR3, as DNA: TGTGCCAGCAGTCCCCGTGGAGGGCGCAGTGAAAAACTGTTTTTT. Translating it yields CASSPRGGRSEKLFF. The rearrangement links TRBV27 to TRBJ1-4; D is uncertain. In germline, CDR1 is MNHEY, CDR2 SMNVEV (reference sequence). Trimming removed 5 bases from V and 7 bases from J, with 17 bases in between. This CDR3 comprises 15 residues.

In the case of this clone: At the DNA level, this CDR3 is encoded by other sequences in the same sample as well. The chain has TRBV2 and TRBJ2-3, with 8 positions matching TRBD2. CDR3 length: 13 residues. Looked up from germline, CDR1 is SNHLY and CDR2 is FYNNEI. V shed 8 bases and J 3 bases; nucleotides not matched to a gene: 4. CDR3 sequence reads: CASRTGGTDTQYF. The CDR3 region has the DNA TGTGCCAGCCGGACGGGGGGGACAGATACGCAGTATTTT.

The V gene is TRBV30, the J gene TRBJ2-2; possibly TRBD1 for D (5 bases). Looked up from germline, CDR1 is GTSNPN and CDR2 is SVGIG (reference sequence). V was clipped by 2 bases and J by 5 bases, with 15 bases between them. CDR3 length: 15 residues. CDR3: CAWSPQTALTGELFF. The CDR3 DNA reads TGTGCCTGGAGTCCCCAGACAGCTTTGACCGGGGAGCTGTTTTTT.

The rearrangement links TRBV19 to TRBJ2-5; weak D call: TRBD2 (5 bases). Per the germline V gene, CDR1 is LNHDA and CDR2 is SQIVND (reference sequence). The V gene lost 6 bases and the J gene lost 1 base, with 9 bases spanning the gap. CDR3 length equals 13 residues. CDR3 sequence (DNA): TGTGCCAGTAGGCCGAGCGGCCAAGAGACCCAGTACTTC. It specifies CASRPSGQETQYF. The full variable domain, rest sourced from reference TRBV19 and TRBJ2-5, is DGGITQSPKYLFRKEGQNVTLSCEQNLNHDAMYWYRQDPGQGLRLIYYSQIVNDFQKGDIAEGYSVSREKKESFPLTVTSAQKNPTAFYLCASRPSGQETQYFGPGTRLLVL.

V is TRBV27 and J is TRBJ2-7; D is perhaps TRBD1 (6 bases). Trimming cost V 3 bases and J 6 bases, with 18 bases left between them. In germline, CDR1 is MNHEY, CDR2 SMNVEV (reference sequence). The CDR3 consists of 15 residues. The CDR3 spells CASSFGTQASGEQYF. The DNA for the CDR3 is TGTGCCAGCAGTTTCGGGACACAGGCCTCGGGCGAGCAGTACTTC.

The chain combines TRBV27 with TRBJ2-2; TRBD2 might be the D (5 bases). In germline, CDR1 is MNHEY, CDR2 SMNVEV (reference sequence). The CDR3 runs to 16 residues. V was shortened by 3 bases and J by 1 base, with 12 bases between the two germline ends. The CDR3 loop reads CASSFNGGVNTGELFF. DNA for the CDR3: TGTGCCAGCAGTTTTAATGGAGGAGTGAACACCGGGGAGCTGTTTTTT.

The chain is built from TRBV5-6 and TRBJ2-7, with D perhaps TRBD1 (6 bases). CDR1 is SGHDT and CDR2 is YYEEEE in the germline V gene. The CDR3 extends over 14 amino acids. The germline V and J ends were trimmed by 3 bases and 2 bases, with 12 bases remaining between them. The CDR3 is CASSSLTGPYEQYF. The CDR3 DNA is TGTGCCAGCAGCTCGCTGACAGGACCCTACGAGCAGTACTTC.

The rearrangement links TRBV10-3 to TRBJ2-7; 11 nucleotides match TRBD1. Germline CDR1 is ENHRY and CDR2 is SYGVKD. J gave up 2 bases and V 4 bases, and 7 bases lay outside the gene matches. CDR3 length: 16 amino acids. CDR3 sequence (DNA): TGTGCCATCAGTGCCGGGACAGGGGGTCCTCCCTACGAGCAGTACTTC. It codes for CAISAGTGGPPYEQYF.

The rearrangement uses TRBV30 and TRBJ2-7; the D gene is possibly TRBD1 (6 bases). The V end lost 7 bases, the J end lost 2 bases, and 18 bases lay between the germline ends. This CDR3 spans 14 amino acids. In germline, CDR1 is GTSNPN, CDR2 SVGIG (reference sequence). The DNA for the CDR3 is TGTGCCTCCACGCATGTGGCAGGGGCCTACGAGCAGTACTTC. This encodes CASTHVAGAYEQYF. Combining the CDR3 with reference TRBV30 and TRBJ2-7 gives the whole variable domain SQTIHQWPATLVQPVGSPLSLECTVEGTSNPNLYWYRQAAGRGLQLLFYSVGIGQISSEVPQNLSASRPQDRQFILSSKKLLLSDSGFYLCASTHVAGAYEQYFGPGTRLTVT.

This rearrangement joins TRBV4-3 to TRBJ2-2, with 12 positions matching TRBD2. The CDR3 totals 17 residues. J was trimmed by 6 bases and V by 2 bases; bases with no gene match: 7. The germline V gene encodes CDR1 LGHNA and CDR2 YSLEER. The CDR3 region is CASSQNVASGRAGELFF. The CDR3, as DNA: TGCGCCAGCAGCCAAAACGTTGCTAGCGGGAGGGCCGGGGAGCTGTTTTTT.